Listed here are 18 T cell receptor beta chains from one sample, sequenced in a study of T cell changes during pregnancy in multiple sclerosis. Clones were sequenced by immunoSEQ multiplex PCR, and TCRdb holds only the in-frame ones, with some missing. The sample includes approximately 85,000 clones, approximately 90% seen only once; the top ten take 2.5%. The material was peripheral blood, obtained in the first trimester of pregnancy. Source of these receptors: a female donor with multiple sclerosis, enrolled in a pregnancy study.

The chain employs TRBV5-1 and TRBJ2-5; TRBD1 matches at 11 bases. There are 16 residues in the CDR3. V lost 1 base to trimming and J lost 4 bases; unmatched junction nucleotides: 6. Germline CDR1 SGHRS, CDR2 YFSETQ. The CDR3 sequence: CASSLTGTGGSETQYF. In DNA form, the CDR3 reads TGCGCCAGCAGCTTGACGGGGACAGGGGGATCAGAGACCCAGTACTTC.

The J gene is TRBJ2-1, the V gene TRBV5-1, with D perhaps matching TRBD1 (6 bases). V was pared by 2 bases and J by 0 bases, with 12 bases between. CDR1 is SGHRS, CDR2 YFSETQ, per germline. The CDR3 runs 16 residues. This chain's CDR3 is CASSLGDTRSYNEQFF. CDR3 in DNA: TGCGCCAGCAGCTTAGGGGACACCCGCTCCTACAATGAGCAGTTCTTC.

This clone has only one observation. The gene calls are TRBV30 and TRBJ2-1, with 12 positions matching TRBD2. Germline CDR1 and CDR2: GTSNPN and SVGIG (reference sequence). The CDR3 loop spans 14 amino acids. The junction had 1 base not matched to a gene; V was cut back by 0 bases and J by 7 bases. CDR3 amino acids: CAWSVLAGGNEQFF. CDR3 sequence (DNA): TGTGCCTGGAGTGTACTAGCGGGAGGAAATGAGCAGTTCTTC.

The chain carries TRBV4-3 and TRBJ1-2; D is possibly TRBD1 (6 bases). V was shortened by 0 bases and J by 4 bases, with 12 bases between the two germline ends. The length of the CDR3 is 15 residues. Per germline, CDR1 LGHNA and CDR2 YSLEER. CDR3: CASSQDSGATYGYTF. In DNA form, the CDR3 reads TGCGCCAGCAGCCAAGATTCAGGGGCGACCTATGGCTACACCTTC.

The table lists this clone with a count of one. CDR3 sequence reads: CASSSTGYYTEAFF. CDR3 DNA sequence: TGTGCCAGTAGTTCAACAGGGTACTACACTGAAGCTTTCTTT. V usage is TRBV19 and J usage is TRBJ1-1, with a possible D match to TRBD1 (6 bases). The V and J ends lost 5 bases and 3 bases respectively, with 13 bases between them. Germline V gives CDR1 LNHDA, CDR2 SQIVND (reference sequence). The CDR3 runs 14 residues.

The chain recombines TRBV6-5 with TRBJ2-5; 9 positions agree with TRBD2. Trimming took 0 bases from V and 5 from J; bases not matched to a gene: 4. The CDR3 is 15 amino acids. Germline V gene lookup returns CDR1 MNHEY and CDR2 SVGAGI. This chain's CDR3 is CASSYSASGVETQYF. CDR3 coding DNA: TGTGCCAGCAGTTACTCCGCTAGCGGGGTGGAGACCCAGTACTTC.

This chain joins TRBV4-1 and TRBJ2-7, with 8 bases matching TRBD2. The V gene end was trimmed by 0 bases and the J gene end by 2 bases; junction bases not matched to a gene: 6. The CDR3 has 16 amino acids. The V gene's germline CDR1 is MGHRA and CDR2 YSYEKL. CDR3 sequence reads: CASSQDPSGSTYEQYF. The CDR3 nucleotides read TGCGCCAGCAGCCAAGACCCTAGCGGGTCCACCTACGAGCAGTACTTC.

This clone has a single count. In DNA form, the CDR3 reads TGTGCCACCAGCAGAGCCGACAGGGTCTACTCACCCCTCCACTTT. This sequence encodes CATSRADRVYSPLHF. The genes are TRBV15 and TRBJ1-6, with 7 positions matching TRBD1. This CDR3 region has 15 residues. The junction had 7 bases not matched to a gene; V was cut back by 1 base and J by 10 bases. Looked up from germline, CDR1 is LNHNV and CDR2 is YYDKDF (reference sequence).

The DNA for the CDR3 is TGCGCCAGCAGCCAACCCTGGACTACCGGGGAGCTGTTTTTT. It translates to CASSQPWTTGELFF. The chain uses TRBV4-1 and TRBJ2-2; possible D gene TRBD2, 5 bases. Germline V gene lookup returns CDR1 MGHRA and CDR2 YSYEKL. V shed 2 bases and J shed 5 bases, with 9 bases lying between them. There are 14 residues in the CDR3.

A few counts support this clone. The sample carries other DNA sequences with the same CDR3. CDR3 protein: CASRQGYEQYF. In DNA, the CDR3 is TGTGCCAGCAGGCAGGGCTACGAGCAGTACTTC. This sequence joins TRBV6-5 and TRBJ2-7, with a tentative D call TRBD1 (5 bases). This CDR3 has 11 amino acids. Germline CDR1 MNHEY, CDR2 SVGAGI. V lost 6 bases, J lost 3 bases, and 6 bases lay in between.

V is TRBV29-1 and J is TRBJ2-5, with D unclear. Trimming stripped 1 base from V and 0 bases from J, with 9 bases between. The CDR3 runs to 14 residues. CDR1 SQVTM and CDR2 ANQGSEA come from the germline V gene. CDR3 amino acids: CSVEGRHYQETQYF. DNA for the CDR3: TGCAGCGTTGAAGGAAGACACTACCAAGAGACCCAGTACTTC.

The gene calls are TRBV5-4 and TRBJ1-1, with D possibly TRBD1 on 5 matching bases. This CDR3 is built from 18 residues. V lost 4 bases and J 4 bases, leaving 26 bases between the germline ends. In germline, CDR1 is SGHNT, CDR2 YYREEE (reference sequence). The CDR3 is CASSRWAGKSITGTEAFF. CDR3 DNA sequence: TGTGCCAGCAGCAGGTGGGCAGGGAAGAGTATAACAGGCACTGAAGCTTTCTTT.

The CDR3 protein is CASKAGSSYNSPLHF. The CDR3 DNA follows: TGTGCCAGCAAAGCAGGTTCCTCCTATAATTCACCCCTCCACTTT. This chain connects TRBV6-5 to TRBJ1-6; D not certain. With 7 bases removed from V and 0 bases from J, the gap between germline ends came to 10 bases. CDR1 and CDR2 from the germline V gene are MNHEY and SVGAGI. The CDR3 consists of 15 residues.

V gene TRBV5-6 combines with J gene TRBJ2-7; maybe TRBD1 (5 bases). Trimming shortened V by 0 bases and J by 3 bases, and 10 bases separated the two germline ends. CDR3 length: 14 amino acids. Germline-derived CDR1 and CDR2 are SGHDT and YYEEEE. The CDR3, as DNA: TGTGCCAGCAGCTTGGTTCAGGGAATCTACGAGCAGTACTTC. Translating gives CASSLVQGIYEQYF. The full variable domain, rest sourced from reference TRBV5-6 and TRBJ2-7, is DAGVTQSPTHLIKTRGQQVTLRCSPKSGHDTVSWYQQALGQGPQFIFQYYEEEERQRGNFPDRFSGHQFPNYSSELNVNALLLGDSALYLCASSLVQGIYEQYFGPGTRLTVT.

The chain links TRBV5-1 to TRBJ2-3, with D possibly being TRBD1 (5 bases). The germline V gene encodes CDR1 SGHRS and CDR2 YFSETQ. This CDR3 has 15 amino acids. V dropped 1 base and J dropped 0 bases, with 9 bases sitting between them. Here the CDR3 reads CASSLWQGSTDTQYF. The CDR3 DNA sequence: TGCGCCAGCAGCTTGTGGCAGGGCAGCACAGATACGCAGTATTTT.

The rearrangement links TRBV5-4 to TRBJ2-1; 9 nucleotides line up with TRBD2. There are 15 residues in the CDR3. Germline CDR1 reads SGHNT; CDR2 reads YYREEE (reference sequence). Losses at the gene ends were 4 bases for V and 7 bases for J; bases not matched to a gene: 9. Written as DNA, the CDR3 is TGTGCCAGCAGCCCGGGGCGGGGGGGCTGGAATGAGCAGTTCTTC. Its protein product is CASSPGRGGWNEQFF.

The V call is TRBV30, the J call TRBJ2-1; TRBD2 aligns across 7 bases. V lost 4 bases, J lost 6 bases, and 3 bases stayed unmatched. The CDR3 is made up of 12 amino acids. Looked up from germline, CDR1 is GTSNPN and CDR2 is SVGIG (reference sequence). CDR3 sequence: CAWNSGFNEQFF. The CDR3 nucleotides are TGTGCCTGGAATAGCGGGTTCAATGAGCAGTTCTTC.

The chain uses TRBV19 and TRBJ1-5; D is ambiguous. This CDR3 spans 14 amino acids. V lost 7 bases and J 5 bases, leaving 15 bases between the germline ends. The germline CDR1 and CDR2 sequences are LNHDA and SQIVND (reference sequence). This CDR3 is CASTTDEEYQPQHF. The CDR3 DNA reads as TGTGCCAGTACCACCGACGAGGAATATCAGCCCCAGCATTTT.